Presented here are 4 T cell receptor beta chains from one specimen sequenced in a study of blood T cell repertoires in COVID-19. Profiling relied on immunoSEQ multiplex PCR, and the TCRdb table lists in-frame clones only, not all of them. The sample shows a few hundred thousand clones, about 87% of them seen only once. Material for sequencing was peripheral blood. These TCRs come from a man in his fifties or sixties who had recovered from COVID-19.

The rearrangement uses TRBV10-3 and TRBJ1-2; weak D call: TRBD1 (5 bases). Germline V CDR1 and CDR2: ENHRY, SYGVKD. The CDR3 length is 13 residues. Trimming left V 4 bases short and J 6 bases short, with 12 bases between. CDR3 sequence (DNA): TGTGCCATCAGTGGCAGGGAGGCTAATGGCTACACCTTC. This encodes CAISGREANGYTF.

The chain combines TRBV5-1 with TRBJ1-1; a possible D gene is TRBD1 (6 bases). V lost 4 bases to trimming and J lost 6 bases, with 16 bases between them. Germline CDR1 reads SGHRS; CDR2 reads YFSETQ. The CDR3 runs to 14 residues. The CDR3: CASSPGQAQPEAFF. The CDR3 DNA reads TGCGCCAGCAGCCCGGGACAAGCTCAGCCTGAAGCTTTCTTT.

V usage is TRBV5-6 and J usage is TRBJ2-5; D gene uncertain. The CDR3 spans 13 residues. V shed 2 bases and J shed 1 base, with 6 bases lying between them. Germline V gene sequence: CDR1 SGHDT, CDR2 YYEEEE. CDR3 residues: CASSFLLQETQYF. Written as DNA, the CDR3 is TGTGCCAGCAGCTTCCTACTCCAAGAGACCCAGTACTTC.

This chain links TRBV7-2 with TRBJ2-1, with a tentative D call TRBD2 (5 bases). Trimming removed 0 bases from V and 4 bases from J, with 16 bases in between. Germline V gene lookup returns CDR1 SGHTA and CDR2 FQGNSA. CDR3 length: 17 amino acids. CDR3 bases: TGTGCCAGCAGCTTAGCGTCGTATGCTACGGGGTACAATGAGCAGTTCTTC. The encoded protein is CASSLASYATGYNEQFF.